This TCR beta chain comes out of a study of cytomegalovirus exposure and HLA in healthy donors. The study ran its PCR with 60 Vbeta and 13 Jbeta primers. TCRdb's copy holds only in-frame clones and misses some; the assay was immunoSEQ multiplex PCR. The data contain 95,000 to 150,000 clones, around three quarters of them singletons. For the donor in question, CMV serostatus went unrecorded. V lost 4 bases to trimming and J lost 4 bases; unmatched junction nucleotides: 4. Germline V CDR1 and CDR2: LGHNT, FRNRAP. This CDR3 contains 14 residues. This receptor was taken from a human donor in good health. Sequenced: PBMCs. This chain joins TRBV12-5 and TRBJ2-1; 7 positions match TRBD2. CDR3 region: CASGSLASYNEQFF. The CDR3 DNA sequence: TGTGCTAGTGGTTCACTAGCGTCTTACAATGAGCAGTTCTTC.